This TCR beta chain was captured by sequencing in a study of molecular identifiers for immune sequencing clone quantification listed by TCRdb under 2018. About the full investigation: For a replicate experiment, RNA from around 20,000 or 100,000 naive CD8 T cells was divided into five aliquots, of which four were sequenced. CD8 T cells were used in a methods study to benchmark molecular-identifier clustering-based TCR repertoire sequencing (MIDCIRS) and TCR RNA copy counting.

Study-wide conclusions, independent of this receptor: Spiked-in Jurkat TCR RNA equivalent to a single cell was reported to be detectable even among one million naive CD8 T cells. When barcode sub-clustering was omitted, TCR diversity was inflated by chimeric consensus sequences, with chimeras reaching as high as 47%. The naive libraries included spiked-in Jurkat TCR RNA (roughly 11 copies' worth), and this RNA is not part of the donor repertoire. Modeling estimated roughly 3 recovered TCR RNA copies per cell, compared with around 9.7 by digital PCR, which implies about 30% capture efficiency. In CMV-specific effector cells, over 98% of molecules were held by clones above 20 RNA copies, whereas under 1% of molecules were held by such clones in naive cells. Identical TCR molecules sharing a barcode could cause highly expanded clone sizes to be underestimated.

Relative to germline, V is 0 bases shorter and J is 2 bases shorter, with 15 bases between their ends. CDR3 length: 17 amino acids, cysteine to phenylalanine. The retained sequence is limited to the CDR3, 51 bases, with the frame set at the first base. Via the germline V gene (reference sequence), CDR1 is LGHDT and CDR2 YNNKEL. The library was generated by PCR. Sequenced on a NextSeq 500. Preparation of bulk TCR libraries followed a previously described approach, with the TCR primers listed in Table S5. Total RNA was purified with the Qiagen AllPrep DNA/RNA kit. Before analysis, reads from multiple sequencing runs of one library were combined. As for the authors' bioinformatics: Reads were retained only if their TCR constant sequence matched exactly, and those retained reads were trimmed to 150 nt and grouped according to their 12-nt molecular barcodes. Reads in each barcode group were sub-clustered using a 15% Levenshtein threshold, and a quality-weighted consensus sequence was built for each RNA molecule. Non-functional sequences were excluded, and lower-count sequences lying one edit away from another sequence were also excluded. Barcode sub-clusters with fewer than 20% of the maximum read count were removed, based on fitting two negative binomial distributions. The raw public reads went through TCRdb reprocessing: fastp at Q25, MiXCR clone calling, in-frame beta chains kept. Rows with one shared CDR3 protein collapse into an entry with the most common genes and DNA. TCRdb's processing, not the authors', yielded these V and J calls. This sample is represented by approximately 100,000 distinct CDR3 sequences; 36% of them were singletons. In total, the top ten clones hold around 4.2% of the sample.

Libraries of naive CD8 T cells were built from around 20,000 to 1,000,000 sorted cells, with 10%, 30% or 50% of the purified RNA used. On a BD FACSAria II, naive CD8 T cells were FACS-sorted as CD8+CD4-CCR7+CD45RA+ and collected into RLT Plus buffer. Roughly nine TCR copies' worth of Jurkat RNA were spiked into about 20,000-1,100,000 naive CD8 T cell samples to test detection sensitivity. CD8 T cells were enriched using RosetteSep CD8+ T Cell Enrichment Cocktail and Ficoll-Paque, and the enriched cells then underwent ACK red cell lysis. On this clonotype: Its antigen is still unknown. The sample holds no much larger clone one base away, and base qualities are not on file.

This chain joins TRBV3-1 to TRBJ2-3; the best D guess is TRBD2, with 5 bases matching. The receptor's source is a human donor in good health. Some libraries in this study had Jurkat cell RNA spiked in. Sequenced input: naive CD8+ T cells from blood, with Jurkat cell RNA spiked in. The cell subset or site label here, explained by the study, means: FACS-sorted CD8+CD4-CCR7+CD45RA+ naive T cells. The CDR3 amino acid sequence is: CASSQDHGVGYTDTQYF. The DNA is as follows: TGTGCCAGCAGCCAAGATCACGGGGTGGGATACACAGATACGCAGTATTTT.